A single sample gave rise to the 21 T cell receptor beta chains below, sequenced in a study of vaccination effects on CD4 cells after COVID-19. Cells that had been cultured for about 10 days were the source of isolated CD4+ T cells. Assay used: immunoSEQ multiplex PCR; TCRdb lists only in-frame clones, some missing. The profile covers under 50,000 clones, with 65% to 80% appearing a single time and 4.5% to 7% taken by the ten largest. These TCRs are of unknown antigen specificity. The starting material was CD4+ T cells from PBMCs cultured without peptide, obtained before COVID-19 vaccination. These receptors were obtained from a human donor who received a COVID-19 vaccine.

This clone was seen only a few times. This chain connects TRBV2 to TRBJ1-4; D is unclear. V was trimmed by 6 bases and J by 7 bases, leaving 15 bases between them. Germline CDR1 is SNHLY and CDR2 is FYNNEI. The CDR3 has 14 residues. Here the CDR3 DNA reads TGTGCCAGCAGCCCCCTAACGCGGGGTGAAAAACTGTTTTTT. Its translation is CASSPLTRGEKLFF. The entire variable domain, with the rest obtained from reference TRBV2 and TRBJ1-4, is as follows: EPEVTQTPSHQVTQMGQEVILRCVPISNHLYFYWYRQILGQKVEFLVSFYNNEISEKSEIFDDQFSVERPDGSNFTLKIRSTKLEDSAMYFCASSPLTRGEKLFFGSGTQLSVL.

This clone has a single count. The chain recombines TRBV4-1 with TRBJ2-7; TRBD1 matches at 9 bases. This CDR3 comprises 19 residues. CDR1 is MGHRA and CDR2 is YSYEKL in the germline V gene. With V trimmed by 0 bases and J by 0 bases, 12 bases remained unmatched. The CDR3 spells CASSQDRPRTGEYSYEQYF. DNA for the CDR3: TGCGCCAGCAGCCAAGATCGACCAAGGACAGGGGAATACTCCTACGAGCAGTACTTC.

The chain is built from TRBV19 and TRBJ1-4, with D uncertain. The CDR3 length is 13 residues. Germline CDR1 reads LNHDA; CDR2 reads SQIVND (reference sequence). With 10 bases removed from V and 5 bases from J, the gap between germline ends came to 14 bases. The CDR3 nucleotides are TGTGCCACCACGGGCCTCGAAAATGAAAAACTGTTTTTT. The encoded protein is CATTGLENEKLFF.

The J gene is TRBJ2-4, the V gene TRBV5-1; tentative D call: TRBD1 (5 bases). This CDR3 spans 14 amino acids. Trimming stripped 4 bases from V and 3 bases from J, with 11 bases between. Per germline, CDR1 SGHRS and CDR2 YFSETQ. In DNA form, the CDR3 reads TGCGCCAGCAGCAGGGGTGATGGCAAAAACATTCAGTACTTC. Its protein is CASSRGDGKNIQYF.

The chain combines TRBV5-1 with TRBJ1-4, with 10 bases fitting TRBD1. Unmatched junction bases numbered 4, after V lost 8 bases and J lost 0 bases. The germline V gene encodes CDR1 SGHRS and CDR2 YFSETQ. This CDR3 region has 15 residues. Here the CDR3 DNA reads TGCGCCAGTCGACAGGGGGCGGCAACTAATGAAAAACTGTTTTTT. Translation: CASRQGAATNEKLFF.

The chain recombines TRBV12-1 with TRBJ1-3; the table names TRBD1, a call not compared with the DNA. TRBV12-1 represents a pseudogene. The CDR3 runs 19 residues. The CDR3 DNA reads TGTGCCAGCAGCTTTCAAAGTGGTCGAGGCTGGCAGGGTGGGAACACCATATATTTT. This sequence encodes CASSFQSGRGWQGGNTIYF.

The chain employs TRBV5-1 and TRBJ2-2; 9 bases align to TRBD2. Germline trimming cut 4 bases from V and 0 bases from J; bases unmatched to any gene: 10. This CDR3 comprises 18 residues. CDR1 and CDR2 (germline): SGHRS, YFSETQ. CDR3 bases: TGCGCCAGCAGCCCTAACGGACTAGCGCCTGCGAACACCGGGGAGCTGTTTTTT. It is translated as CASSPNGLAPANTGELFF.

The chain is built from TRBV27 and TRBJ1-5; D not certain. Germline V CDR1 and CDR2: MNHEY, SMNVEV (reference sequence). The CDR3 loop spans 15 amino acids. Trimming left V 4 bases short and J 0 bases short, with 10 bases between. CDR3 sequence reads: CASSSYRYSNQPQHF. CDR3 nucleotides: TGTGCCAGCAGTTCTTATAGGTATAGCAATCAGCCCCAGCATTTT.

The chain employs TRBV10-3 and TRBJ2-3; D remains ambiguous. The germline V and J ends were trimmed by 7 bases and 1 base, with 9 bases remaining between them. Per germline, CDR1 ENHRY and CDR2 SYGVKD. There are 13 residues in the CDR3. CDR3 nucleotide sequence: TGTGCCATCAAAGTTGAGGGCACAGATACGCAGTATTTT. It is translated as CAIKVEGTDTQYF.

The rearrangement links TRBV2 to TRBJ2-7; no firm D call. Germline loops: CDR1 SNHLY, CDR2 FYNNEI. CDR3 length: 13 residues. Trimming took off 4 bases at V and 4 bases at J, with 11 bases between the two ends. The CDR3 nucleotides are TGTGCCAGCAGTGGGGTATTGGGTTACGAGCAGTACTTC. Translation gives CASSGVLGYEQYF.

This chain links TRBV12-3 or TRBV12-4 with TRBJ1-1; D is perhaps TRBD1 (6 bases). CDR3 length equals 11 residues. V was pared by 7 bases and J by 11 bases, with 14 bases between. The CDR3 DNA reads TGTGCCAGCACCCGAGGGGGGGTCGCTTTCTTT. This sequence encodes CASTRGGVAFF.

This clone appeared a few times. V and J are TRBV6-5 and TRBJ1-2; D uncertain. The CDR3 is 16 residues long. Trimming cost V 4 bases and J 8 bases, with 23 bases left between them. In germline, CDR1 is MNHEY, CDR2 SVGAGI. CDR3 loop: CASSSSAIGVSKGYTF. The CDR3 DNA is TGTGCCAGCAGTTCATCTGCAATCGGGGTATCTAAAGGCTACACCTTC.

The V and J genes are TRBV4-2 and TRBJ2-1; a weak D match, TRBD1 (6 bases). V was shortened by 2 bases and J by 8 bases, with 13 bases between the two germline ends. Germline CDR1 is LGHNA and CDR2 is YNFKEQ. This CDR3 contains 14 residues. The CDR3 region is CASSQKQGYDEQFF. The CDR3 DNA follows: TGTGCCAGCAGCCAAAAACAGGGTTACGATGAGCAGTTCTTC.

The rearrangement joins TRBV27 to TRBJ2-3, with 11 bases identical to TRBD2. V lost 4 bases to trimming and J lost 2 bases; unmatched junction nucleotides: 8. The germline V gene has CDR1 MNHEY and CDR2 SMNVEV (reference sequence). There are 17 residues in the CDR3. The CDR3 DNA reads TGTGCCAGCAGTTATCGGGTAGCGGGAGGGAACACAGATACGCAGTATTTT. Translating it yields CASSYRVAGGNTDTQYF.

The chain carries TRBV10-3 and TRBJ2-7; tentative D call: TRBD2 (5 bases). The V gene lost 0 bases and the J gene lost 3 bases, with 18 bases spanning the gap. This CDR3 has 17 amino acids. Germline loops: CDR1 ENHRY, CDR2 SYGVKD. CDR3 in amino acids: CAISESVPGYVVYEQYF. In DNA form, the CDR3 reads TGTGCCATCAGTGAGTCGGTTCCGGGATATGTGGTCTACGAGCAGTACTTC.

This clone was detected only a few times. The gene calls are TRBV18 and TRBJ1-1; the D is unclear. The CDR3 has 16 residues. Trimming cost V 3 bases and J 5 bases, with 19 bases left between them. CDR1 and CDR2 (germline): KGHSH, LQKENI. The CDR3 loop is CASSPGVPGFGTEAFF. In DNA form, the CDR3 reads TGTGCCAGCTCACCCGGTGTTCCTGGGTTTGGTACTGAAGCTTTCTTT.

CDR3 residues: CASSPTPRFSTDTQYF. DNA of the CDR3: TGTGCCAGCAGCCCTACCCCTCGATTTAGCACAGATACGCAGTATTTT. V usage is TRBV5-5 and J usage is TRBJ2-3; D uncertain. The CDR3 is 16 amino acids. The germline V gene encodes CDR1 SGHKS and CDR2 YYEKEE (reference sequence). Trimming cost V 4 bases and J 0 bases, with 15 bases left between them.

CDR3 bases: TGTGCCAGCAGCTTGGCCGGGGGGGTCTACGAGCAGTACTTC. Translation gives CASSLAGGVYEQYF. The V call is TRBV5-6, the J call TRBJ2-7, with 8 bases fitting TRBD2. Germline V gives CDR1 SGHDT, CDR2 YYEEEE. J gave up 3 bases and V 0 bases, and 2 bases lay outside the gene matches. The CDR3 consists of 14 residues.

Only one count was recorded for this clone. The chain uses TRBV10-1 and TRBJ1-2; 7 bases align to TRBD1. Trimming removed 6 bases from V and 5 bases from J; junction bases left unmatched: 9. CDR3 length: 14 amino acids. Germline V lookup: CDR1 WNHNN, CDR2 SYGVQD (reference sequence). The CDR3 nucleotides are TGCGCCAGCAGGTCAGAAGGGACAGCGTATGGCTACACCTTC. Protein sequence: CASRSEGTAYGYTF.

This clone was seen a few times. V and J are TRBV2 and TRBJ2-1, with 16 bases matching TRBD2. Germline V gene data show CDR1 as SNHLY and CDR2 as FYNNEI. V lost 7 bases and J lost 7; bases outside the gene matches: 1. The CDR3 covers 14 residues. The CDR3 region is CASTGLAGGNEQFF. DNA of the CDR3: TGTGCCAGCACGGGACTAGCGGGAGGGAATGAGCAGTTCTTC.

The V and J genes are TRBV11-2 and TRBJ2-2; tentative D call: TRBD2 (5 bases). V shed 5 bases and J shed 4 bases, with 8 bases lying between them. CDR1 is SGHAT, CDR2 FQNNGV, per germline. The CDR3 is 13 amino acids. This CDR3 is CASSLLATGELFF. CDR3 in DNA: TGTGCCAGCAGCCTTCTAGCCACCGGGGAGCTGTTTTTT.